The 27 T cell receptor beta chains in this list originate from one sample, sequenced in a study of control samples from healthy donors and cancer patients. This table comes from immunoSEQ multiplex PCR, and its TCRdb copy is limited to in-frame clones, with some not included. The sample holds about 410,000 clones; 90% are singletons and the top ten take around 6.8%. Sample: PBMCs. The source of these receptors is a middle-aged man with head and neck cancer.

The chain uses TRBV11-1 and TRBJ2-7; 12 bases map to TRBD2. CDR1 is SGHAT, CDR2 FQDESV, per germline (reference sequence). The CDR3 loop spans 15 amino acids. The ends lost 4 bases at V and 0 bases at J; junction bases unmatched: 1. The CDR3 DNA reads as TGTGCCAGCAGCTCGACTAGCGGGGGCTCCTACGAGCAGTACTTC. It translates to CASSSTSGGSYEQYF.

The chain employs TRBV28 and TRBJ1-5; D gene uncertain. The CDR3 runs to 15 residues. Germline V gene data show CDR1 as MDHEN and CDR2 as SYDVKM. The V and J ends lost 7 bases and 3 bases respectively, with 16 bases between them. This CDR3 is CASTFPRGTNQPQHF. CDR3 sequence (DNA): TGTGCCAGCACCTTCCCCCGGGGTACCAATCAGCCCCAGCATTTT.

This chain connects TRBV30 to TRBJ2-7; TRBD1 aligns across 7 bases. The trim removed 4 bases at V and 6 bases at J, leaving 9 bases unmatched. This CDR3 comprises 13 residues. Germline CDR1 GTSNPN, CDR2 SVGIG (reference sequence). As DNA, the CDR3 is TGTGCCTGGACGACAGGGTCGGTGGGCGAGCAGTACTTC. This codes for CAWTTGSVGEQYF.

The chain couples TRBV3-1 (or the pseudogene TRBV3-2) to TRBJ1-3; D unresolved. Germline values: CDR1 LGHDT, CDR2 YNNKEL (reference sequence). There are 15 residues in the CDR3. V lost 0 bases and J lost 4, with 10 bases in between. The CDR3 protein is CASSQDVVAGNTIYF. The CDR3 DNA is TGTGCCAGCAGCCAAGATGTGGTTGCCGGAAACACCATATATTTT.

The rearrangement uses TRBV28 and TRBJ2-1; 9 bases map to TRBD2. CDR3 length: 20 residues. CDR1 is MDHEN and CDR2 is SYDVKM in the germline V gene. The V segment lost 3 bases and the J segment 0 bases; nucleotides outside the gene matches: 15. The CDR3 bases are TGTGCCAGCAGTTTCCCGGCGACACTAGCGGGCCCCAGCTCCTACAATGAGCAGTTCTTC. Its protein is CASSFPATLAGPSSYNEQFF.

The chain has TRBV19 and TRBJ1-5, with TRBD1 as a possible D gene (5 bases). V was pared by 5 bases and J by 0 bases, with 20 bases between. This CDR3 has 18 residues. Germline CDR1 reads LNHDA; CDR2 reads SQIVND (reference sequence). CDR3 amino acids: CASSGAGGDFYSNQPQHF. In DNA, the CDR3 is TGTGCCAGTAGTGGGGCGGGGGGGGACTTTTATAGCAATCAGCCCCAGCATTTT.

The chain's CDR3 is CASSLSWARAFF. DNA for the CDR3: TGTGCCAGCAGTTTAAGCTGGGCTAGAGCTTTCTTT. This chain connects TRBV28 to TRBJ1-1; no clear D gene. The CDR3 totals 12 residues. V lost 2 bases and J 10 bases, leaving 11 bases between the germline ends. Germline-derived CDR1 and CDR2 are MDHEN and SYDVKM.

This rearrangement joins TRBV4-1 to TRBJ1-5, with 7 bases aligning to TRBD1. From germline, CDR1 is MGHRA and CDR2 YSYEKL. CDR3 size: 17 residues. V shed 4 bases, J shed 2 bases, and the junction held 11 bases outside the gene matches. CDR3 coding DNA: TGCGCCAGCAGCCCAAAAACCTTGGGACAGCGCAATCAGCCCCAGCATTTT. This encodes CASSPKTLGQRNQPQHF.

V usage is TRBV28 and J usage is TRBJ2-7; D unresolved. The CDR3 sequence is 15 residues long. Germline lookup yields CDR1 MDHEN and CDR2 SYDVKM. Trimming took off 3 bases at V and 0 bases at J, with 12 bases between the two ends. CDR3 loop: CASSFYSGSSYEQYF. The CDR3 DNA reads TGTGCCAGCAGTTTTTATTCGGGCAGCTCCTACGAGCAGTACTTC.

The chain employs TRBV7-2 and TRBJ2-2; D possibly corresponds to TRBD1 (6 bases). The CDR3 consists of 15 residues. Germline values: CDR1 SGHTA, CDR2 FQGNSA. Trimming left V 0 bases short and J 6 bases short, with 11 bases between. CDR3 sequence reads: CASSLATGLPGELFF. The CDR3 coding sequence is TGTGCCAGCAGCTTAGCGACAGGTTTGCCCGGGGAGCTGTTTTTT.

V is TRBV6-1 and J is TRBJ2-3, with TRBD2 matching over 7 bases. The J segment lost 0 bases and the V segment lost 2 bases, leaving 11 bases of the junction unmatched. The CDR3 runs 18 residues. CDR1 is MNHNS, CDR2 SASEGT, per germline. The CDR3 DNA sequence: TGTGCCAGCAGTGAATGGGTCCGGGCGGGGGACAGCACAGATACGCAGTATTTT. It translates to CASSEWVRAGDSTDTQYF.

The J gene is TRBJ1-3, the V gene TRBV18, with 10 nucleotides matching TRBD1. V shed 2 bases and J 2 bases; nucleotides not matched to a gene: 3. The germline CDR1 and CDR2 sequences are KGHSH and LQKENI. This CDR3 comprises 16 residues. The CDR3 DNA sequence: TGTGCCAGCTCACCAACCGGGACAGGGGCTGGAAACACCATATATTTT. The encoded protein is CASSPTGTGAGNTIYF.

The genes are TRBV12-3 or TRBV12-4 and TRBJ1-1; a possible D gene is TRBD1 (6 bases). The V end was cut by 6 bases, the J end by 10 bases, with 12 bases between. The CDR3 is made up of 11 amino acids. The CDR3 protein is CASSSGGGAFF. The DNA of the CDR3 is TGTGCCAGCAGCAGTGGAGGGGGAGCTTTCTTT.

The J gene is TRBJ2-5, the V gene TRBV15; a weak D match, TRBD2 (5 bases). This CDR3 comprises 16 residues. Trimming removed 0 bases at V and 5 bases at J, with 16 bases between. Germline V lookup: CDR1 LNHNV, CDR2 YYDKDF (reference sequence). CDR3 region: CATSRDLPRAGETQYF. CDR3 coding DNA: TGTGCCACCAGCAGAGATCTCCCGAGGGCTGGCGAGACCCAGTACTTC.

V is TRBV5-5 and J is TRBJ1-1; TRBD1 matches at 8 bases. The CDR3 contains 18 residues. V gave up 3 bases and J gave up 1 base; unmatched junction bases: 14. Germline values: CDR1 SGHKS, CDR2 YYEKEE (reference sequence). The CDR3 sequence is CASSSNSDRVIKNTEAFF. CDR3 bases: TGTGCCAGCAGCTCGAATTCGGACAGGGTCATCAAGAACACTGAAGCTTTCTTT.

V and J are TRBV11-2 and TRBJ1-2; D ambiguous. The CDR3 is made up of 13 amino acids. With 1 base removed from V and 4 bases from J, the gap between germline ends came to 7 bases. Germline CDR1 is SGHAT and CDR2 is FQNNGV. CDR3 region: CASSLGQSYGYTF. The CDR3 nucleotides read TGTGCCAGCAGCTTAGGGCAATCCTATGGCTACACCTTC.

This clone occurred a few times. This rearrangement joins TRBV4-3 to TRBJ2-2; D unresolved. Deletions cut 0 bases from V and 7 bases from J, with 6 bases between. The germline V gene has CDR1 LGHNA and CDR2 YSLEER. CDR3 length: 13 amino acids. CDR3: CASSQDWGGELFF. The CDR3 region has the DNA TGCGCCAGCAGCCAAGACTGGGGCGGGGAGCTGTTTTTT.

The rearrangement joins TRBV3-1 (or the pseudogene TRBV3-2) to TRBJ1-6; TRBD1 agrees at 8 bases. J was trimmed by 0 bases and V by 4 bases; bases with no gene match: 11. This CDR3 region has 19 residues. Germline lookup yields CDR1 LGHDT and CDR2 YNNKEL (reference sequence). The CDR3 protein is CASSLWTGSGYSYNSPLHF. The CDR3 DNA reads TGTGCCAGCAGCCTTTGGACAGGGTCGGGGTACTCCTATAATTCACCCCTCCACTTT.

The chain is built from TRBV30 and TRBJ1-5; D not certain. CDR1 is GTSNPN, CDR2 SVGIG, per germline (reference sequence). V gave up 1 base and J gave up 3 bases, with 16 bases separating them. The CDR3 length is 16 residues. The CDR3 DNA sequence: TGTGCCTGGAGTGCAGCGAGCCAGGTAATCAATCAGCCCCAGCATTTT. Protein product: CAWSAASQVINQPQHF.

The chain combines TRBV2 with TRBJ1-4; D is unresolved. V lost 4 bases and J lost 5, with 8 bases in between. Germline values: CDR1 SNHLY, CDR2 FYNNEI. The CDR3 extends over 13 amino acids. CDR3 DNA: TGTGCCAGCAGTGGGGTTAAGAATGAAAAACTGTTTTTT. As protein: CASSGVKNEKLFF.

The chain couples TRBV28 to TRBJ1-1, with D possibly TRBD1 on 5 matching bases. Trimming removed 2 bases from V and 1 base from J, with 11 bases in between. This CDR3 region has 15 residues. The V gene's germline CDR1 is MDHEN and CDR2 SYDVKM. CDR3 DNA sequence: TGTGCCAGCAGTTTAGTCCCAGGGACGAACACTGAAGCTTTCTTT. As protein: CASSLVPGTNTEAFF.

In DNA, the CDR3 is TGTGCCAGCAGTACTCCCCGGTACACCTACGAGCAGTACTTC. Translation: CASSTPRYTYEQYF. V usage is TRBV28 and J usage is TRBJ2-7; D is uncertain. Trimming shortened V by 5 bases and J by 2 bases, and 13 bases separated the two germline ends. Germline CDR1 MDHEN, CDR2 SYDVKM. This CDR3 comprises 14 residues.

In regard to this clone: The sample holds other DNA sequences that translate to the same CDR3. The chain joins TRBV27 to TRBJ2-7; 8 bases line up with TRBD1. This CDR3 is built from 14 residues. Looked up from germline, CDR1 is MNHEY and CDR2 is SMNVEV (reference sequence). V shed 5 bases, J shed 1 base, and the junction held 4 bases outside the gene matches. The CDR3, as DNA: TGTGCCAGCAGTCTCGGACAGGGATCCTACGAGCAGTACTTC. This translates into CASSLGQGSYEQYF.

The chain recombines TRBV5-6 with TRBJ1-4; D is uncertain. Trimming removed 0 bases from V and 0 bases from J, with 6 bases in between. Germline loops: CDR1 SGHDT, CDR2 YYEEEE. This CDR3 region has 15 residues. In nucleotides, the CDR3 is TGTGCCAGCAGCTTGGATGTCGCAACTAATGAAAAACTGTTTTTT. Translated: CASSLDVATNEKLFF. Drawing the rest from reference TRBV5-6 and TRBJ1-4, the complete variable domain is DAGVTQSPTHLIKTRGQQVTLRCSPKSGHDTVSWYQQALGQGPQFIFQYYEEEERQRGNFPDRFSGHQFPNYSSELNVNALLLGDSALYLCASSLDVATNEKLFFGSGTQLSVL.

J is TRBJ2-6 and V is TRBV3-1 (or the pseudogene TRBV3-2), with D hard to call. This CDR3 spans 16 amino acids. The germline V gene encodes CDR1 LGHDT and CDR2 YNNKEL (reference sequence). The V end was cut by 4 bases, the J end by 0 bases, with 10 bases between. CDR3 in DNA: TGTGCCAGCAGCCCGATAAGAGCCTCTGGGGCCAACGTCCTGACTTTC. Amino acids: CASSPIRASGANVLTF.

This rearrangement joins TRBV19 to TRBJ1-2, with 7 bases lining up with TRBD1. Germline V gene sequence: CDR1 LNHDA, CDR2 SQIVND (reference sequence). Trimming cost V 6 bases and J 8 bases; bases outside gene matches: 6. The CDR3 spans 12 residues. In DNA form, the CDR3 reads TGTGCCAGTAGCAGGGGGTTCGAGGGCTACACCTTC. This codes for CASSRGFEGYTF.

The count of this clone is one. This chain uses TRBV5-5 with TRBJ1-1; the D is unclear. Trimming cost V 5 bases and J 6 bases, with 17 bases left between them. This CDR3 region has 14 residues. The germline V gene has CDR1 SGHKS and CDR2 YYEKEE (reference sequence). The CDR3 spells CASRLGSIGAEAFF. The CDR3 nucleotides read TGTGCCAGCAGATTAGGGAGTATAGGTGCTGAAGCTTTCTTT.